This entry lists 25 T cell receptor beta chains sequenced from one sample in a study of T cells and copy number aberrations in small-cell lung cancer (dated by TCRdb to the early 2020s). The library was obtained by the immunoSEQ multiplex PCR assay. Here the immuneACCESS table is served through TCRdb, limited to in-frame sequences with V and J called. Missing clones are a known gap in these copies; in checked studies unresolved V genes cover under half, and the rest lacks a known reason. In this sample the table shows 8,500 to 10,000 clones, 60% to 80% of which occur a single time. The ten largest make up 30% to 35% of the sample. Sequenced: normal tissue next to the tumor. Receptor source: a man aged 60 to 75 with small cell lung cancer.

This clone ranks as medium-sized. The chain carries TRBV7-2 and TRBJ2-1; 10 nucleotides line up with TRBD2. This CDR3 contains 15 residues. V gave up 3 bases and J gave up 4 bases; unmatched junction bases: 3. CDR1 is SGHTA and CDR2 is FQGNSA in the germline V gene. CDR3 coding DNA: TGTGCCAGCAGCTTGGGTAGCGGGGGGTACAATGAGCAGTTCTTC. It translates to CASSLGSGGYNEQFF.

CDR3: CASSYGTGEYEQYF. The CDR3 coding sequence is TGTGCCAGCAGTTACGGGACAGGGGAGTACGAGCAGTACTTC. The chain links TRBV6-6 to TRBJ2-7; 10 positions agree with TRBD1. The junction had 2 bases not matched to a gene; V was cut back by 2 bases and J by 4 bases. This CDR3 has 14 amino acids. Germline V lookup: CDR1 MNHNY, CDR2 SVGAGI (reference sequence).

This chain links TRBV29-1 with TRBJ1-2; 9 bases line up with TRBD1. This CDR3 spans 12 amino acids. V lost 7 bases to trimming and J lost 6 bases; unmatched junction nucleotides: 6. The germline V gene encodes CDR1 SQVTM and CDR2 ANQGSEA. DNA of the CDR3: TGCAGCGCGCCGGGACAGGGAGATGGCTACACCTTC. Amino acids: CSAPGQGDGYTF.

This clone was seen a handful of times. This rearrangement joins TRBV27 to TRBJ1-1; possible D gene TRBD1, 5 bases. Per the germline V gene, CDR1 is MNHEY and CDR2 is SMNVEV (reference sequence). The germline V and J ends were trimmed by 7 bases and 2 bases, with 17 bases remaining between them. The CDR3 runs to 15 residues. The CDR3 region is CASNPVRGRNTEAFF. CDR3 bases: TGTGCCAGCAATCCCGTCCGGGGCCGAAACACTGAAGCTTTCTTT.

This clone has a single count. The chain carries TRBV29-1 and TRBJ2-7, with 8 bases identical to TRBD1. The CDR3 covers 12 residues. The germline V gene encodes CDR1 SQVTM and CDR2 ANQGSEA. With 4 bases clipped from V and 6 bases from J, the junction kept 5 bases outside the gene matches. DNA for the CDR3: TGCAGCGTTGGAGAACAGGGGGGCGAGCAGTACTTC. Translated, it gives CSVGEQGGEQYF.

V and J are TRBV15 and TRBJ2-7; the match to TRBD2 covers 8 bases. CDR1 and CDR2 (germline): LNHNV, YYDKDF (reference sequence). The CDR3 extends over 17 amino acids. V gave up 0 bases and J gave up 3 bases; unmatched junction bases: 10. CDR3 in DNA: TGTGCCACCAGCAGAGATCTCGGGGGGGTCCTAGACTACGAGCAGTACTTC. Protein product: CATSRDLGGVLDYEQYF.

The genes are TRBV9 and TRBJ2-7; perhaps TRBD1 as D (5 bases). Germline lookup yields CDR1 SGDLS and CDR2 YYNGEE. Trimming stripped 0 bases from V and 2 bases from J, with 9 bases between. The CDR3 is 14 amino acids. The CDR3: CASSVGQSTYEQYF. CDR3 coding DNA: TGTGCCAGCAGCGTAGGACAGTCCACCTACGAGCAGTACTTC.

This clone was recorded a few times. V usage is TRBV5-6 and J usage is TRBJ2-5; 8 nucleotides match TRBD2. This CDR3 region has 14 residues. Germline V gene lookup returns CDR1 SGHDT and CDR2 YYEEEE. With V trimmed by 1 base and J by 6 bases, 5 bases remained unmatched. The CDR3 nucleotides read TGTGCCAGCAGCTTGTCGGGAGGGAGGAAGACCCAGTACTTC. Protein: CASSLSGGRKTQYF.

This clone is a singleton in its sample. The chain links TRBV5-1 to TRBJ2-7; 7 nucleotides agree with TRBD1. CDR3 length equals 14 residues. CDR1 is SGHRS and CDR2 is YFSETQ in the germline V gene. Germline trimming cut 4 bases from V and 5 bases from J; bases unmatched to any gene: 9. The CDR3 DNA reads as TGCGCCAGCAGCCTTACAGGGGTATCCCACGAGCAGTACTTC. Its translation: CASSLTGVSHEQYF.

V gene TRBV9 combines with J gene TRBJ2-5, with D possibly TRBD2 on 5 matching bases. V was clipped by 0 bases and J by 5 bases, with 14 bases between them. Germline CDR1 reads SGDLS; CDR2 reads YYNGEE. The CDR3 extends over 15 amino acids. CDR3 DNA: TGTGCCAGCAGCGTAGGCGACTCGGGGATGGAGACCCAGTACTTC. This codes for CASSVGDSGMETQYF.

The chain uses TRBV11-3 and TRBJ2-3, with 7 bases fitting TRBD2. This CDR3 is built from 17 residues. Germline V lookup: CDR1 SGHNT, CDR2 YENEEA. With V trimmed by 1 base and J by 5 bases, 12 bases remained unmatched. CDR3 coding DNA: TGTGCCAGCAGCTTAGGTGTGGCTAGCGGCCTGAGAGATACGCAGTATTTT. It encodes CASSLGVASGLRDTQYF.

The J gene is TRBJ2-5, the V gene TRBV20-1; no clear D gene. V shed 2 bases and J shed 5 bases, with 6 bases lying between them. Germline V gives CDR1 DFQATT, CDR2 SNEGSKA (reference sequence). The CDR3 loop spans 11 amino acids. The CDR3 nucleotides are TGCAGTGCTAGACTAGTGGAGACCCAGTACTTC. Translated: CSARLVETQYF.

The rearrangement links TRBV7-9 to TRBJ1-2, with 11 bases lining up with TRBD1. The CDR3 is 15 residues long. V dropped 5 bases and J dropped 7; count of bases not matched to a gene: 9. CDR1 is SEHNR, CDR2 FQNEAQ, per germline (reference sequence). The CDR3 coding sequence is TGTGCCAGCAGCCCCTCAGGACAGGGGGCAGCTGGCTACACCTTC. Protein sequence: CASSPSGQGAAGYTF.

This clone is classed as medium-sized. The CDR3 region is CASSTLPGPTSGNTIYF. CDR3 nucleotide sequence: TGTGCCAGCTCAACTCTACCTGGACCTACCTCTGGAAACACCATATATTTT. The rearrangement joins TRBV18 to TRBJ1-3; D unclear. V shed 5 bases and J shed 0 bases, with 17 bases lying between them. Per the germline V gene, CDR1 is KGHSH and CDR2 is LQKENI. This CDR3 has 17 residues.

V usage is TRBV7-9 and J usage is TRBJ2-1; TRBD2 matches 7 bases. The CDR3 extends over 19 amino acids. V dropped 1 base and J dropped 2; count of bases not matched to a gene: 14. CDR1 SEHNR and CDR2 FQNEAQ come from the germline V gene (reference sequence). The CDR3 nucleotides are TGTGCCAGCAGCTTAGGATCTCGGGCTAGCGGATTAGCCTACAATGAGCAGTTCTTC. Encoded protein: CASSLGSRASGLAYNEQFF.

This clone was observed once. The genes are TRBV2 and TRBJ1-1; D uncertain. Looked up from germline, CDR1 is SNHLY and CDR2 is FYNNEI. V was pared by 7 bases and J by 0 bases, with 9 bases between. The CDR3 is 13 amino acids. As DNA, the CDR3 is TGTGCCAGCAACGGACTCATGAACACTGAAGCTTTCTTT. Amino acids: CASNGLMNTEAFF.

This clone occurred a few times. The chain employs TRBV7-3 and TRBJ2-7; D is possibly TRBD1 or TRBD2 (5 bases each). From germline, CDR1 is SGHTA and CDR2 FQGTGA. The V end lost 4 bases, the J end lost 7 bases, and 14 bases lay between the germline ends. The length of the CDR3 is 13 residues. The CDR3 here is CASSSGPADEQYF. DNA for the CDR3: TGTGCCAGCAGCTCGGGACCGGCGGATGAGCAGTACTTC.

The V call is TRBV2, the J call TRBJ2-1, with 8 positions matching TRBD1. Germline V gives CDR1 SNHLY, CDR2 FYNNEI. The CDR3 runs to 13 residues. V lost 6 bases, J lost 13 bases, and 11 bases stayed unmatched. The CDR3 DNA follows: TGTGCCAGCAGCTCAAACCCAGGGGGCGGACAGTTCTTC. Translation: CASSSNPGGGQFF. Complete variable domain (other parts from reference TRBV2 and TRBJ2-1): EPEVTQTPSHQVTQMGQEVILRCVPISNHLYFYWYRQILGQKVEFLVSFYNNEISEKSEIFDDQFSVERPDGSNFTLKIRSTKLEDSAMYFCASSSNPGGGQFFGPGTRLTVL.

This sequence joins TRBV19 and TRBJ2-2, with 12 positions matching TRBD2. The germline CDR1 and CDR2 sequences are LNHDA and SQIVND (reference sequence). CDR3 length: 16 amino acids. The trim removed 5 bases at V and 3 bases at J, leaving 4 bases unmatched. CDR3 sequence reads: CASSYLAGGYTGELFF. The CDR3 DNA reads as TGTGCCAGTAGTTATCTAGCGGGAGGGTACACCGGGGAGCTGTTTTTT. Full variable domain (remainder filled in from reference TRBV19 and TRBJ2-2): DGGITQSPKYLFRKEGQNVTLSCEQNLNHDAMYWYRQDPGQGLRLIYYSQIVNDFQKGDIAEGYSVSREKKESFPLTVTSAQKNPTAFYLCASSYLAGGYTGELFFGEGSRLTVL.

The chain has TRBV6-1 and TRBJ2-7; D is perhaps TRBD1 or TRBD2 (5 bases each). The CDR3 totals 15 residues. Looked up from germline, CDR1 is MNHNS and CDR2 is SASEGT. The V end lost 7 bases, the J end lost 6 bases, and 22 bases lay between the germline ends. This CDR3 reads CASTLSPGTTFEQYF. The CDR3, as DNA: TGTGCCAGCACCCTCAGCCCCGGGACCACCTTCGAGCAGTACTTC.

The table lists this clone with a count of one. The chain couples TRBV11-3 to TRBJ2-3; maybe TRBD1 (6 bases). Germline V gene data show CDR1 as SGHNT and CDR2 as YENEEA. Trimming left V 3 bases short and J 1 base short, with 8 bases between. The CDR3 contains 14 residues. The CDR3 loop reads CASSLAGGTDTQYF. The CDR3 nucleotides are TGTGCCAGCAGCTTGGCAGGGGGCACAGATACGCAGTATTTT.

This clone has only a few counts. The V gene is TRBV11-2, the J gene TRBJ2-5; D unresolved. Germline CDR1 and CDR2: SGHAT and FQNNGV. This CDR3 is 16 amino acids long. V lost 5 bases and J lost 0, with 16 bases in between. CDR3 amino acids: CASSAGLHWYQETQYF. Here the CDR3 DNA reads TGTGCCAGCAGCGCCGGTCTCCATTGGTACCAAGAGACCCAGTACTTC.

This clone was seen once. The V call is TRBV4-2, the J call TRBJ2-7, with D perhaps TRBD2 (6 bases). Germline V lookup: CDR1 LGHNA, CDR2 YNFKEQ. The CDR3 spans 11 residues. Trimming took off 3 bases at V and 12 bases at J, with 12 bases between the two ends. The CDR3 region has the DNA TGTGCCAGCAGCCAGGCAGGGAGGACGTACTTC. Protein product: CASSQAGRTYF.

The CDR3 is CASSDSGNTIYF. CDR3 DNA sequence: TGTGCCAGCAGCGACTCTGGAAACACCATATATTTT. The chain employs TRBV7-9 and TRBJ1-3; D gene uncertain. V shed 5 bases and J shed 0 bases, with 2 bases lying between them. CDR1 and CDR2 from the germline V gene are SEHNR and FQNEAQ (reference sequence). The CDR3 consists of 12 residues.

The V call is TRBV19, the J call TRBJ2-1; 9 nucleotides line up with TRBD2. V shed 7 bases and J 5 bases; nucleotides not matched to a gene: 9. The CDR3 covers 15 residues. Germline V gene lookup returns CDR1 LNHDA and CDR2 SQIVND (reference sequence). Here the CDR3 DNA reads TGTGCCAGTACCCCAGGACTAGCGTACAACAATGAGCAGTTCTTC. As protein: CASTPGLAYNNEQFF.